The source of this T cell receptor beta chain is a study of CD8 T cells in ankylosing spondylitis. Notes on the study in general: The study identified a TCR beta motif of roughly eight highly homologous variants that appeared characteristic of ankylosing spondylitis blood. There were earlier reports of some motif variants in reactive arthritis synovial fluid and blood.

The TCR beta libraries were generated through quantitative 5'-RACE incorporating molecular barcodes. MiXCR, applied by TCRdb to the 5' RACE reads, yields one record per CDR3 protein. The data contain 200,000 to 250,000 distinct CDR3 sequences, around 20% of them singletons. This clonotype was found many times. Its antigen is unidentified. V was cut by 6 bases and J by 3 bases, with 12 bases left in between. The CDR3 is made up of 14 amino acids. The specimen sequenced was blood, either unsorted or a sorted T cell fraction (not recorded which). This TCR came from a male donor with ankylosing spondylitis. The chain carries TRBV12-3 or TRBV12-4 and TRBJ1-5; TRBD1 might be the D (6 bases). CDR3 sequence reads: CASSSDSSNQPQHF. The CDR3 DNA is TGTGCCAGCAGCTCGGACAGTTCCAATCAGCCCCAGCATTTT.